A single sample gave rise to the 9 T cell receptor beta chains below, sequenced in a study of blood T cell repertoires in COVID-19. TCRdb's copy holds only in-frame clones and misses some; the assay was immunoSEQ multiplex PCR. The sample yields 300,000 to 400,000 clones, around 86% seen once. Sequenced sample: peripheral blood. The source is a man aged 45-65 years with active or convalescent COVID-19.

This clone was picked up a small number of times. The chain employs TRBV6-6 and TRBJ1-1; 7 positions agree with TRBD1. The CDR3 covers 13 residues. V gave up 9 bases and J gave up 4 bases; unmatched junction bases: 8. Looked up from germline, CDR1 is MNHNY and CDR2 is SVGAGI (reference sequence). The CDR3 region is CASHRGLGTEAFF. For the CDR3, the DNA is TGTGCCAGTCACAGGGGATTGGGCACTGAAGCTTTCTTT.

The chain uses TRBV12-3 or TRBV12-4 and TRBJ1-4; 8 bases align to TRBD1. The length of the CDR3 is 13 residues. Germline trimming cut 7 bases from V and 8 bases from J; bases unmatched to any gene: 6. The CDR3 sequence: CASMRTGMEKLFF. The CDR3 region has the DNA TGTGCCAGCATGCGGACAGGGATGGAAAAACTGTTTTTT.

This clone was seen just once. V is TRBV2 and J is TRBJ1-3, with 12 bases lining up with TRBD1. The germline CDR1 and CDR2 sequences are SNHLY and FYNNEI. CDR3 size: 17 residues. V shed 6 bases and J 0 bases; nucleotides not matched to a gene: 6. CDR3 nucleotide sequence: TGTGCCAGCAGGGGACAGGGGGCGCATTCCTCTGGAAACACCATATATTTT. Translation: CASRGQGAHSSGNTIYF.

The chain couples TRBV4-3 to TRBJ1-2, with D unresolved. Trimming removed 1 base from V and 8 bases from J, with 8 bases in between. The CDR3 length is 12 residues. CDR1 and CDR2 (germline): LGHNA, YSLEER. CDR3 region: CASSQGARGYTF. The CDR3 DNA reads as TGCGCCAGCAGCCAAGGTGCGAGAGGCTACACCTTC.

CDR3 loop: CAISDGLATYEQYF. The CDR3 nucleotides read TGTGCCATCAGTGATGGTCTAGCTACCTACGAGCAGTACTTC. The chain uses TRBV10-3 and TRBJ2-7, with D possibly TRBD2 on 5 matching bases. Per germline, CDR1 ENHRY and CDR2 SYGVKD. V lost 3 bases, J lost 2 bases, and 11 bases lay in between. The CDR3 has 14 amino acids.

The chain employs TRBV29-1 and TRBJ1-1, with D perhaps matching TRBD1 (5 bases). Germline V CDR1 and CDR2: SQVTM, ANQGSEA. The CDR3 totals 13 residues. Trimming shortened V by 7 bases and J by 6 bases, and 18 bases separated the two germline ends. CDR3 nucleotides: TGCAGCGCCCAATGGGGGGAACGGTCTGAAGCTTTCTTT. This translates into CSAQWGERSEAFF.

The J gene is TRBJ2-3, the V gene TRBV27, with 8 nucleotides matching TRBD1. Germline CDR1 is MNHEY and CDR2 is SMNVEV (reference sequence). J was trimmed by 7 bases and V by 6 bases; bases with no gene match: 9. The CDR3 totals 14 residues. In DNA, the CDR3 is TGTGCCAGCAGCTTGACAGGGGTAACGAATACGCAGTATTTT. It yields the protein CASSLTGVTNTQYF.

This clone came up a few times. The chain has TRBV19 and TRBJ1-1; unclear D gene. The CDR3 contains 12 residues. Trimming shortened V by 9 bases and J by 8 bases, and 16 bases separated the two germline ends. Germline V gene sequence: CDR1 LNHDA, CDR2 SQIVND (reference sequence). The CDR3 sequence: CASRGFAREAFF. The CDR3 DNA sequence: TGTGCCAGCCGAGGCTTCGCCCGGGAAGCTTTCTTT.

This chain uses TRBV4-1 with TRBJ1-2, with a weak D call TRBD1 (6 bases). Germline V gives CDR1 MGHRA, CDR2 YSYEKL. The ends were cut back, 8 bases at V and 3 bases at J, with 16 bases in the middle. The length of the CDR3 is 14 residues. In DNA, the CDR3 is TGCGCCAGCGCTAGACAGGCCCTGGACTATGGCTACACCTTC. Translation: CASARQALDYGYTF.